The next 17 T cell receptor beta chains were all read from a single sample in a study of blood T cell repertoires in COVID-19. The data were produced by immunoSEQ multiplex PCR, yet TCRdb's version contains in-frame clones alone and is incomplete. The sample carries about 160,000 clones, more than 75% recorded once. Source material: peripheral blood. These receptors were obtained from a woman between 55 and 75 years old with COVID-19, enrolled during active disease.

The rearrangement joins TRBV6-1 to TRBJ1-3; D ambiguous. Germline CDR1 is MNHNS and CDR2 is SASEGT. The CDR3 is made up of 13 amino acids. V lost 2 bases to trimming and J lost 11 bases, with 13 bases between them. The DNA of the CDR3 is TGTGCCAGCAGTGAAAGGAGCAACGGCGCCATATATTTT. Its translation: CASSERSNGAIYF.

The CDR3 is CASSTGGSGEKLFF. The CDR3 nucleotides are TGTGCCAGCAGCACAGGGGGCAGTGGTGAAAAACTGTTTTTT. This rearrangement joins TRBV6-5 to TRBJ1-4; 9 nucleotides align to TRBD1. The CDR3 has 14 residues. V was clipped by 6 bases and J by 7 bases; unmatched bases: 6. Germline V gene data show CDR1 as MNHEY and CDR2 as SVGAGI.

This chain links TRBV18 with TRBJ1-2, with D tentatively TRBD1 (6 bases). Germline V gives CDR1 KGHSH, CDR2 LQKENI. Trimming removed 3 bases at V and 8 bases at J, with 25 bases between. This CDR3 has 17 amino acids. The CDR3 DNA is TGTGCCAGCTCACCGCTACTTCCTGGGACACCTCTTGGGGGCTACACCTTC. As protein: CASSPLLPGTPLGGYTF.

CDR3 DNA sequence: TGCGCCAGCAGCAGCGGACTAGCGGGAGGCTACGAGCAGTACTTC. This gives the protein CASSSGLAGGYEQYF. This chain connects TRBV5-1 to TRBJ2-7, with 14 bases aligning to TRBD2. The CDR3 covers 15 residues. Germline V lookup: CDR1 SGHRS, CDR2 YFSETQ. The V gene end was trimmed by 4 bases and the J gene end by 3 bases; junction bases not matched to a gene: 3.

The J gene is TRBJ1-4, the V gene TRBV7-6; 7 nucleotides align to TRBD1. V trimming: 3 bases; J trimming: 7 bases; junction bases outside the gene matches: 14. This CDR3 contains 17 residues. Germline loops: CDR1 SGHVS, CDR2 FNYEAQ. As DNA, the CDR3 is TGTGCCAGCAGCTTGTCTCATGCTACAGGGGCGGGTGAAAAACTGTTTTTT. Residues: CASSLSHATGAGEKLFF.

The V and J genes are TRBV27 and TRBJ2-1, with TRBD2 matching 10 bases. V shed 4 bases, J shed 7 bases, and the junction held 7 bases outside the gene matches. The CDR3 loop spans 15 amino acids. Germline CDR1 is MNHEY and CDR2 is SMNVEV (reference sequence). The CDR3 nucleotides read TGTGCCAGCAGTTCCCTAGCGGGAGCCTCTAATGAGCAGTTCTTC. This sequence encodes CASSSLAGASNEQFF.

The rearrangement joins TRBV4-1 to TRBJ2-7, with D tentatively TRBD2 (5 bases). This CDR3 is built from 13 residues. Germline V gene sequence: CDR1 MGHRA, CDR2 YSYEKL. The ends were cut back, 4 bases at V and 0 bases at J, with 7 bases in the middle. The CDR3 region has the DNA TGCGCCAGCAGCCCGGGAAGCTCCTACGAGCAGTACTTC. This encodes CASSPGSSYEQYF.

This clone occurred once. The rearrangement uses TRBV19 and TRBJ1-1; tentative D call: TRBD1 (6 bases). The CDR3 loop spans 15 amino acids. V was shortened by 5 bases and J by 0 bases, with 13 bases between the two germline ends. CDR1 and CDR2 (germline): LNHDA, SQIVND (reference sequence). The CDR3 loop reads CASSPRGIVNTEAFF. The CDR3, as DNA: TGTGCCAGTAGTCCAAGGGGGATTGTGAACACTGAAGCTTTCTTT.

The J gene is TRBJ1-1, the V gene TRBV5-1; TRBD1 aligns across 7 bases. V lost 0 bases to trimming and J lost 3 bases; unmatched junction nucleotides: 5. CDR3 length equals 15 residues. Germline V lookup: CDR1 SGHRS, CDR2 YFSETQ. The CDR3 here is CASSLERGPDTEAFF. In DNA, the CDR3 is TGCGCCAGCAGCTTGGAAAGGGGGCCGGACACTGAAGCTTTCTTT.

The genes are TRBV6-5 and TRBJ2-3, with D perhaps TRBD2 (5 bases). The CDR3 runs to 13 residues. Germline CDR1 MNHEY, CDR2 SVGAGI. Between the trimmed V and J ends, which lost 5 bases and 2 bases, there was a span of 8 bases. The CDR3 DNA reads as TGTGCCAGCAGTCTAGGACTCACAGATACGCAGTATTTT. It is translated as CASSLGLTDTQYF.

The rearrangement links TRBV5-1 to TRBJ1-4; no clear D gene. Trimming removed 0 bases at V and 7 bases at J, with 10 bases between. This CDR3 contains 14 residues. The germline CDR1 and CDR2 sequences are SGHRS and YFSETQ. CDR3 bases: TGCGCCAGCAGCTTGGCCGCGAGAGGTGAAAAACTGTTTTTT. Its protein product is CASSLAARGEKLFF.

The chain employs TRBV9 and TRBJ1-1; no reliable D call. Trimming pared 0 bases from V and 3 bases from J, leaving 15 bases between. Germline CDR1 and CDR2: SGDLS and YYNGEE. The CDR3 totals 16 residues. CDR3 amino acids: CASSVAISPGDTEAFF. CDR3 nucleotide sequence: TGTGCCAGCAGCGTAGCTATATCCCCCGGTGACACTGAAGCTTTCTTT.

This chain joins TRBV11-2 and TRBJ1-1; TRBD1 matches at 9 bases. After removal of 2 bases from V and 5 bases from J, the junction contained 3 bases not matched to a gene. This CDR3 is 14 amino acids long. Germline CDR1 and CDR2: SGHAT and FQNNGV. As DNA, the CDR3 is TGTGCCAGCAGCTTAACAGGGGGCGATACTGAAGCTTTCTTT. Translating it yields CASSLTGGDTEAFF.

This chain connects TRBV11-2 to TRBJ1-2; a possible D gene is TRBD1 (6 bases). Per the germline V gene, CDR1 is SGHAT and CDR2 is FQNNGV. The germline V and J ends were trimmed by 5 bases and 8 bases, with 12 bases remaining between them. The CDR3 extends over 12 amino acids. The CDR3 nucleotides are TGTGCCAGCAGCCGTAGGGGGGGCGGCTACACCTTC. Protein: CASSRRGGGYTF.

The chain recombines TRBV19 with TRBJ1-4; tentative D call: TRBD1 (6 bases). Germline V gene lookup returns CDR1 LNHDA and CDR2 SQIVND (reference sequence). Deletions cut 7 bases from V and 7 bases from J, with 19 bases between. The CDR3 runs 15 residues. CDR3 nucleotides: TGTGCCAGTACCGAGTTCGGTCAGGGGATTGAAAAACTGTTTTTT. Encoded protein: CASTEFGQGIEKLFF.

The V and J genes are TRBV5-5 and TRBJ1-2, with no clear D. V lost 0 bases, J lost 5 bases, and 8 bases lay in between. The CDR3 runs 13 residues. Germline V gene data show CDR1 as SGHKS and CDR2 as YYEKEE (reference sequence). CDR3 in DNA: TGTGCCAGCAGCTTGGGAACGGGGTATGGCTACACCTTC. This translates into CASSLGTGYGYTF. The full variable domain, in which reference TRBV5-5 and TRBJ1-2 provide the parts outside the CDR3, is DAGVTQSPTHLIKTRGQQVTLRCSPISGHKSVSWYQQVLGQGPQFIFQYYEKEERGRGNFPDRFSARQFPNYSSELNVNALLLGDSALYLCASSLGTGYGYTFGSGTRLTVV.

The chain recombines TRBV14 with TRBJ2-2, with D perhaps TRBD2 (5 bases). The length of the CDR3 is 16 residues. Trimming removed 1 base from V and 3 bases from J, with 12 bases in between. From germline, CDR1 is SGHDN and CDR2 FVKESK. This CDR3 is CASSQALAGYTGELFF. In nucleotides, the CDR3 is TGTGCCAGCAGCCAAGCTCTCGCGGGCTACACCGGGGAGCTGTTTTTT.